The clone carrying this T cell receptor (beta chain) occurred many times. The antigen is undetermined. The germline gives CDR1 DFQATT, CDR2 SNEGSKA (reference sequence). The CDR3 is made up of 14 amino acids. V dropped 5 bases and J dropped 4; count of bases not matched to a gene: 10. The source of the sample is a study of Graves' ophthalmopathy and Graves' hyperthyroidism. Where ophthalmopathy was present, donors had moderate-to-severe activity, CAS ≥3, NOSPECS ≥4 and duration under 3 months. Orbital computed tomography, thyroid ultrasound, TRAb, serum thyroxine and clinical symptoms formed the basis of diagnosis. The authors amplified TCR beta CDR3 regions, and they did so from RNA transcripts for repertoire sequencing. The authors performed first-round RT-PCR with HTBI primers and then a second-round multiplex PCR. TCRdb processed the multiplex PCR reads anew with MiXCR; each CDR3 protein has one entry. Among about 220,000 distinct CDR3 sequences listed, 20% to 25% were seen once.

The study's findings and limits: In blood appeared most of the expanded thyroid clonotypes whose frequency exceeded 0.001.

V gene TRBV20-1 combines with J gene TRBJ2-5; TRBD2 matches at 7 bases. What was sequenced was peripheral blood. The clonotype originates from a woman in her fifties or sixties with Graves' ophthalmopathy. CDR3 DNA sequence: TGCAGTGCTCCCGGGATAGCGGGTCTAGAGACCCAGTACTTC. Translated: CSAPGIAGLETQYF.